These 8 T cell receptor beta chains were sequenced from one sample in a study of pediatric ulcerative colitis. Using immunoSEQ multiplex PCR, the repertoire was profiled, and TCRdb retains in-frame clones only, with some absent. The sample holds more than 10,000 clones; around 77% are singletons and the top ten take over 3.5%. Rectal tissue came from one to two pinch biopsies taken at colonoscopy. Sequencing was performed on gut tissue. The receptors come from a boy aged 10-17 years who was a control in a study of pediatric ulcerative colitis.

The V and J genes are TRBV11-3 and TRBJ2-5; a possible D gene is TRBD1 (6 bases). Per germline, CDR1 SGHNT and CDR2 YENEEA. The CDR3 consists of 13 residues. V lost 5 bases and J lost 4, with 11 bases in between. This chain's CDR3 is CASSIGQRETQYF. Written as DNA, the CDR3 is TGTGCCAGCAGCATCGGACAGAGAGAGACCCAGTACTTC.

The chain has TRBV7-2 and TRBJ1-2; D may be TRBD1 (5 bases). The CDR3 is made up of 15 amino acids. Trimming left V 5 bases short and J 6 bases short, with 19 bases between. Germline V gene data show CDR1 as SGHTA and CDR2 as FQGNSA. The CDR3 DNA is TGTGCCAGCAGCACTTACGGGGGAGGGGCGGATGGCTACACCTTC. This codes for CASSTYGGGADGYTF. Based on the CDR3 plus reference TRBV7-2 and TRBJ1-2, the full variable domain is GAGVSQSPSNKVTEKGKDVELRCDPISGHTALYWYRQSLGQGLEFLIYFQGNSAPDKSGLPSDRFSAERTGGSVSTLTIQRTQQEDSAVYLCASSTYGGGADGYTFGSGTRLTVV.

A few counts support this clone. The rearrangement links TRBV5-1 to TRBJ1-1, with 7 bases that match TRBD1. CDR1 SGHRS and CDR2 YFSETQ come from the germline V gene. Trimming cost V 3 bases and J 3 bases; bases outside gene matches: 5. The CDR3 runs 14 residues. The CDR3: CASSYGQVDTEAFF. The CDR3 DNA reads TGCGCCAGCAGCTACGGACAGGTTGACACTGAAGCTTTCTTT.

This chain connects TRBV9 to TRBJ2-2; 16 bases are shared with TRBD2. CDR1 is SGDLS and CDR2 is YYNGEE in the germline V gene. This CDR3 spans 16 amino acids. The ends lost 4 bases at V and 6 bases at J; junction bases unmatched: 3. In nucleotides, the CDR3 is TGTGCCAGCAGCCCAGGGACTAGCGGGAGGGCCGGGGAGCTGTTTTTT. This translates into CASSPGTSGRAGELFF.

This chain connects TRBV4-1 to TRBJ1-2; D unclear. Trimming left V 4 bases short and J 7 bases short, with 16 bases between. The CDR3 extends over 14 amino acids. CDR1 is MGHRA, CDR2 YSYEKL, per germline. The CDR3 nucleotides are TGCGCCAGCAGCCTTGGCGAAGGAATTGGTGGCTACACCTTC. Protein: CASSLGEGIGGYTF.

V and J are TRBV4-2 and TRBJ1-1; maybe TRBD1 (5 bases). The ends were cut back, 4 bases at V and 6 bases at J, with 15 bases in the middle. The germline V gene encodes CDR1 LGHNA and CDR2 YNFKEQ. This CDR3 has 14 amino acids. This CDR3 reads CASSRDEISPEAFF. The CDR3 coding sequence is TGTGCCAGCAGCCGGGACGAAATATCCCCTGAAGCTTTCTTT.

This chain joins TRBV11-1 and TRBJ1-1; 7 bases map to TRBD1. There are 15 residues in the CDR3. Germline CDR1 reads SGHAT; CDR2 reads FQDESV (reference sequence). V lost 4 bases and J lost 3; bases outside the gene matches: 8. The CDR3 DNA reads TGTGCCAGCAGCTCCCGAACCGGGACAGACACTGAAGCTTTCTTT. Protein: CASSSRTGTDTEAFF.

This sequence joins TRBV7-6 and TRBJ1-3; D unresolved. The CDR3 consists of 13 residues. The V and J ends lost 1 base and 8 bases respectively, with 9 bases between them. Germline V gives CDR1 SGHVS, CDR2 FNYEAQ. Here the CDR3 reads CASSLDPGDTIYF. The CDR3 nucleotides are TGTGCCAGCAGCTTAGATCCAGGTGACACCATATATTTT.